This T cell receptor (beta chain) was profiled in a study of Graves' ophthalmopathy and Graves' hyperthyroidism. Hyperthyroidism patients had new diagnoses, durations under 2 months, and ages of 18 to 65. The study's findings and limits: The study's model predicted ophthalmopathy progression at about 71% sensitivity and 72.22% specificity. A majority of expanded thyroid clonotypes exceeding 0.001 frequency were likewise present in blood. Researchers report that a 13-signature model separated ophthalmopathy from stable hyperthyroidism, posting around 86% sensitivity and more than 70% specificity.

Germline V lookup: CDR1 SGDLS, CDR2 YYNGEE. Between the trimmed V and J ends, which lost 0 bases and 0 bases, there was a span of 13 bases. The CDR3 is 16 amino acids. Amplified TCR beta CDR3 regions were obtained using RNA transcripts as template. Following a first-round RT-PCR that used HTBI primers, a second-round multiplex PCR was carried out. TCRdb called the multiplex PCR reads again in MiXCR, with one record for every CDR3 protein. The sample carries about 1.2 million distinct CDR3 sequences, about 40% recorded once. A note on this clonotype: Antigen unknown.

This receptor was taken from an adult man with Graves' hyperthyroidism. The rearrangement joins TRBV9 to TRBJ2-7; tentatively, D is TRBD1 (6 bases). Sequencing was carried out using peripheral blood or thyroid tissue (not recorded which). The CDR3 loop reads CASSVGDKKSSYEQYF. In DNA form, the CDR3 reads TGTGCCAGCAGCGTAGGGGACAAGAAAAGCTCCTACGAGCAGTACTTC.